A single sample gave rise to the 20 T cell receptor beta chains below, sequenced in a study of technical replicates of blood from four donors. Some clones are missing from TCRdb's copy, which holds only in-frame ones; the method was immunoSEQ multiplex PCR. This table has 65,000 to 90,000 clones, approximately 93% appearing once. Sequencing was carried out using T cells isolated from PBMCs. The source is a human donor in good health.

This chain joins TRBV5-1 and TRBJ2-5; 10 bases map to TRBD2. This CDR3 spans 16 amino acids. Germline V gives CDR1 SGHRS, CDR2 YFSETQ. J gave up 3 bases and V 2 bases, and 7 bases lay outside the gene matches. The CDR3 coding sequence is TGCGCCAGCAGCTTTCTTGTAGCGGGAGGCGAAGAGACCCAGTACTTC. Protein: CASSFLVAGGEETQYF.

This rearrangement joins TRBV5-4 to TRBJ2-7; 12 bases line up with TRBD2. The CDR3 has 14 amino acids. With 4 bases clipped from V and 2 bases from J, the junction kept 1 base outside the gene matches. Germline V gives CDR1 SGHNT, CDR2 YYREEE (reference sequence). CDR3: CASSASGGAYEQYF. For the CDR3, the DNA is TGTGCCAGCAGCGCTAGCGGGGGGGCCTACGAGCAGTACTTC.

The chain joins TRBV21-1 to TRBJ2-7; the listed D gene, TRBD2, was not tested against the DNA. TRBV21-1 is a pseudogene. The CDR3 has 14 residues. The CDR3, as DNA: TGTGCCAGCACACCGCAAACGGACTGGAACGAGCAGTACTTC. It is translated as CASTPQTDWNEQYF.

The V and J genes are TRBV28 and TRBJ2-7; TRBD2 is a possible D gene (6 bases). Germline V lookup: CDR1 MDHEN, CDR2 SYDVKM. Between the trimmed V and J ends, which lost 3 bases and 5 bases, there was a span of 20 bases. The CDR3 extends over 16 amino acids. CDR3 nucleotides: TGTGCCAGCAGTTTGGCCCTAGAGCGGGTAGAGGACGAGCAGTACTTC. Protein product: CASSLALERVEDEQYF.

J is TRBJ2-5 and V is TRBV5-1, with D possibly matching TRBD2 (7 bases). There are 16 residues in the CDR3. Trimming shortened V by 4 bases and J by 5 bases, and 21 bases separated the two germline ends. Germline V gene data show CDR1 as SGHRS and CDR2 as YFSETQ. The CDR3 DNA reads as TGCGCCAGCAGCCCGAGGGGGGGAGGGCCTTCGGAGACCCAGTACTTC. Encoded protein: CASSPRGGGPSETQYF. Using reference TRBV5-1 and TRBJ2-5 for the parts outside the CDR3, the full variable domain is KAGVTQTPRYLIKTRGQQVTLSCSPISGHRSVSWYQQTPGQGLQFLFEYFSETQRNKGNFPGRFSGRQFSNSRSEMNVSTLELGDSALYLCASSPRGGGPSETQYFGPGTRLLVL.

The V call is TRBV9, the J call TRBJ2-7; 11 bases align to TRBD2. Germline V gives CDR1 SGDLS, CDR2 YYNGEE. CDR3 length equals 14 residues. V trimming: 4 bases; J trimming: 6 bases; junction bases outside the gene matches: 6. CDR3 protein: CASSSRLAGTEQYF. CDR3 nucleotides: TGTGCCAGCAGCTCCCGACTAGCGGGAACCGAGCAGTACTTC.

The V gene is TRBV28, the J gene TRBJ2-1; tentatively, D is TRBD1 (6 bases). Germline V gene sequence: CDR1 MDHEN, CDR2 SYDVKM. This CDR3 region has 14 residues. Trimming shortened V by 5 bases and J by 4 bases, and 12 bases separated the two germline ends. This CDR3 reads CASSTRGQYNEQFF. CDR3 DNA: TGTGCCAGCAGTACACGAGGACAGTACAATGAGCAGTTCTTC. Together with reference TRBV28 and TRBJ2-1, the CDR3 gives the full variable domain: DVKVTQSSRYLVKRTGEKVFLECVQDMDHENMFWYRQDPGLGLRLIYFSYDVKMKEKGDIPEGYSVSREKKERFSLILESASTNQTSMYLCASSTRGQYNEQFFGPGTRLTVL.

The V gene is TRBV2, the J gene TRBJ1-2; 7 bases align to TRBD1. The CDR3 sequence is 11 residues long. Germline V gives CDR1 SNHLY, CDR2 FYNNEI. Unmatched junction bases numbered 4, after V lost 7 bases and J lost 8 bases. CDR3 DNA sequence: TGTGCCAGCAATAACAGGGGAGGCTACACCTTC. Amino acids: CASNNRGGYTF.

The CDR3 nucleotides are TGTGCCAGCACCCCCACCTTGAGGGCGTTGGAGGCTGAAGCTTTCTTT. Amino acid sequence: CASTPTLRALEAEAFF. This chain connects TRBV25-1 to TRBJ1-1; no clear D gene. Germline V gene lookup returns CDR1 MGHDK and CDR2 SYGVNS. V shed 7 bases and J shed 6 bases, with 24 bases lying between them. CDR3 length: 16 amino acids.

This rearrangement joins TRBV6-1 to TRBJ1-5, with D perhaps TRBD1 (5 bases). Trimming took off 10 bases at V and 1 base at J, with 11 bases between the two ends. Germline-derived CDR1 and CDR2 are MNHNS and SASEGT. This CDR3 is built from 13 residues. The CDR3 reads CATTALSNQPQHF. The CDR3 coding sequence is TGTGCCACGACAGCATTGAGCAATCAGCCCCAGCATTTT.

The V and J genes are TRBV10-3 and TRBJ2-3, with 9 nucleotides matching TRBD2. CDR1 is ENHRY and CDR2 is SYGVKD in the germline V gene. Trimming removed 7 bases from V and 6 bases from J; junction bases left unmatched: 17. This CDR3 is 17 amino acids long. Written as DNA, the CDR3 is TGTGCCATCATGGGGTCGCGGGCGGGGGGGCCCGGCGATACGCAGTATTTT. Its protein is CAIMGSRAGGPGDTQYF.

This clone was seen a single time. V gene TRBV4-1 combines with J gene TRBJ2-7; 7 bases agree with TRBD1. The V gene's germline CDR1 is MGHRA and CDR2 YSYEKL. The CDR3 is 14 amino acids. V dropped 1 base and J dropped 5; count of bases not matched to a gene: 5. The CDR3 DNA follows: TGCGCCAGCAGCCAAGTTACAGGGGACGACGAGCAGTACTTC. Residues: CASSQVTGDDEQYF.

The chain recombines TRBV2 with TRBJ2-1; D is possibly TRBD2 (7 bases). The CDR3 sequence is 12 residues long. The ends were cut back, 6 bases at V and 10 bases at J, with 13 bases in the middle. The germline V gene has CDR1 SNHLY and CDR2 FYNNEI. This CDR3 reads CASRGEGEEQFF. The CDR3 DNA is TGTGCCAGCAGGGGGGAGGGGGAGGAGCAGTTCTTC.

The genes are TRBV19 and TRBJ1-6; D possibly corresponds to TRBD1 (5 bases). The CDR3 consists of 17 residues. The germline V gene encodes CDR1 LNHDA and CDR2 SQIVND (reference sequence). V was trimmed by 2 bases and J by 10 bases, leaving 21 bases between them. In DNA form, the CDR3 reads TGTGCCAGTAGTATACCCAACTGGGGCCCGGTGGGATCACCCCTCCACTTT. It specifies CASSIPNWGPVGSPLHF.

This clone appeared a few times. As DNA, the CDR3 is TGTGCCAGCAGCTTCAGGCTAGGGGTTGGGGGGAGGGCTGAAGCTTTCTTT. Translation: CASSFRLGVGGRAEAFF. The rearrangement links TRBV5-6 to TRBJ1-1; possible D gene TRBD1, 5 bases. Germline V CDR1 and CDR2: SGHDT, YYEEEE. This CDR3 has 17 amino acids. Deletions cut 2 bases from V and 6 bases from J, with 23 bases between.

This sequence joins TRBV2 and TRBJ1-5, with D perhaps matching TRBD1 (6 bases). The CDR3 is 13 residues long. Germline CDR1 is SNHLY and CDR2 is FYNNEI. Deletions cut 5 bases from V and 2 bases from J, with 7 bases between. CDR3 DNA sequence: TGTGCCAGCAGTCGACAGGGCAATCAGCCCCAGCATTTT. Translating it yields CASSRQGNQPQHF.

The chain couples TRBV5-4 to TRBJ2-5, with D perhaps matching TRBD2 (7 bases). Germline CDR1 and CDR2: SGHNT and YYREEE (reference sequence). V dropped 0 bases and J dropped 5 bases, with 20 bases sitting between them. CDR3 length: 17 residues. In nucleotides, the CDR3 is TGTGCCAGCAGCTTGGGGGGTATAGGCAGGGGAGGGGAGACCCAGTACTTC. It specifies CASSLGGIGRGGETQYF.

This chain uses TRBV7-9 with TRBJ2-1, with a weak D call TRBD2 (6 bases). Per germline, CDR1 SEHNR and CDR2 FQNEAQ (reference sequence). The ends were cut back, 8 bases at V and 9 bases at J, with 11 bases in the middle. This CDR3 is 11 amino acids long. The CDR3 protein is CASGYSGEQFF. CDR3 DNA sequence: TGTGCCAGCGGTTATAGCGGTGAGCAGTTCTTC.

The V call is TRBV7-8, the J call TRBJ2-2, with D tentatively TRBD2 (5 bases). Trimming stripped 2 bases from V and 0 bases from J, with 16 bases between. Germline CDR1 and CDR2: SGHVS and FQNEAQ. The CDR3 sequence is 18 residues long. The CDR3 nucleotides are TGTGCCAGCAGCTTACTAGCCCCCCGTGCGGCGAACACCGGGGAGCTGTTTTTT. As protein: CASSLLAPRAANTGELFF.

This clone has just a few counts. This chain uses TRBV18 with TRBJ2-7, with D tentatively TRBD1 (5 bases). CDR1 is KGHSH, CDR2 LQKENI, per germline. V was trimmed by 3 bases and J by 6 bases, leaving 15 bases between them. The CDR3 consists of 14 residues. The CDR3, as DNA: TGTGCCAGCTCACCGTTACAGGTTGAAGGCGAGCAGTACTTC. It is translated as CASSPLQVEGEQYF.